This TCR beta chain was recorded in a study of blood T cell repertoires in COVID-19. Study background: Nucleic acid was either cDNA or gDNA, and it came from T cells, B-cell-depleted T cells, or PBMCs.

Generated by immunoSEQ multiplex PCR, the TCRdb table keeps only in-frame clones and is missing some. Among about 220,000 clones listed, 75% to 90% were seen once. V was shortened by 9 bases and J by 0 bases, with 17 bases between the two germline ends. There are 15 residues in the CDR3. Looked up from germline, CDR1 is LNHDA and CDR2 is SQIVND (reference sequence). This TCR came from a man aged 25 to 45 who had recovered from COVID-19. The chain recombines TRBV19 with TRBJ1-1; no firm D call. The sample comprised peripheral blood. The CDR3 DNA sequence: TGTGCCAGCGGCGGAGGGTATGATATGAACACTGAAGCTTTCTTT. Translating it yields CASGGGYDMNTEAFF.